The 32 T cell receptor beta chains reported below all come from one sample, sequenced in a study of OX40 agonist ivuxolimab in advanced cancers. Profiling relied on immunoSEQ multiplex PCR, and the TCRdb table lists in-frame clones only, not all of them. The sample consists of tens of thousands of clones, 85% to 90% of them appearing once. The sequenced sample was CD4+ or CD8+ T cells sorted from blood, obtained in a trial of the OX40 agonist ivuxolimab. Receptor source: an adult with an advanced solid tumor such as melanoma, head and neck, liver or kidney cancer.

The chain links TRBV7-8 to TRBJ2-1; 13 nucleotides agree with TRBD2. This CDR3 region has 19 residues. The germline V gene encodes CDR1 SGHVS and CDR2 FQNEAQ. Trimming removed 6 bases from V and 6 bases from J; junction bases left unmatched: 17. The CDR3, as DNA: TGTGCCAGCAGACGCGATAGACTAGCGGGGGGCTTAACCGGCAATGAGCAGTTCTTC. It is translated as CASRRDRLAGGLTGNEQFF.

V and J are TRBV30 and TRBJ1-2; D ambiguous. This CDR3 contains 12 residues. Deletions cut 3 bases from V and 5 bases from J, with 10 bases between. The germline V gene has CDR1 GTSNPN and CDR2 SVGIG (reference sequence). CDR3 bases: TGTGCCTGGAGGTCCAGGATTTATGGCTACACCTTC. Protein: CAWRSRIYGYTF. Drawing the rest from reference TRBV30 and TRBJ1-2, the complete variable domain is SQTIHQWPATLVQPVGSPLSLECTVEGTSNPNLYWYRQAAGRGLQLLFYSVGIGQISSEVPQNLSASRPQDRQFILSSKKLLLSDSGFYLCAWRSRIYGYTFGSGTRLTVV.

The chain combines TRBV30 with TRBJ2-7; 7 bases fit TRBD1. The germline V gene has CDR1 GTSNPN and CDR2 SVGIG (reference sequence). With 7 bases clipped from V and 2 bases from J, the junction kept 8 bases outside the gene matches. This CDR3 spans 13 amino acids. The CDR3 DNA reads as TGTGCCTCCACGACAGGGTCCACCTACGAGCAGTACTTC. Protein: CASTTGSTYEQYF.

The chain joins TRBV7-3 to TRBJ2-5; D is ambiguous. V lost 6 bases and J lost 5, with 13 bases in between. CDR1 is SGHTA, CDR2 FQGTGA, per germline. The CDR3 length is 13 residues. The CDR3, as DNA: TGTGCCAGCAGTAATCAACTGGGGGAGACCCAGTACTTC. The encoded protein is CASSNQLGETQYF.

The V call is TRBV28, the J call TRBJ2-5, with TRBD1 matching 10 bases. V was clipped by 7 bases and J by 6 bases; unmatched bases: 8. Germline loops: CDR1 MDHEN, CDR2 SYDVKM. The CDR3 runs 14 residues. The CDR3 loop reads CASNPGQGRKTQYF. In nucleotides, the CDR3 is TGTGCCAGCAATCCGGGACAGGGGAGGAAGACCCAGTACTTC.

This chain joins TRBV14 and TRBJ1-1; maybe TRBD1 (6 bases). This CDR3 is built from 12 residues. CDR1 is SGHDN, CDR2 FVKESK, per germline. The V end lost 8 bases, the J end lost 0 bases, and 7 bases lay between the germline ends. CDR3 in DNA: TGTGCCAGCGGGACAATGAACACTGAAGCTTTCTTT. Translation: CASGTMNTEAFF.

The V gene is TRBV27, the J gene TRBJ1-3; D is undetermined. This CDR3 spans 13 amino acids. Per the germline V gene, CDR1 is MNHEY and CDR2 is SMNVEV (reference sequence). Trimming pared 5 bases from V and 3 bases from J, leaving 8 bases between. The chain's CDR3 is CASSPRFGNTIYF. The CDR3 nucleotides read TGTGCCAGCAGTCCGCGTTTTGGAAACACCATATATTTT.

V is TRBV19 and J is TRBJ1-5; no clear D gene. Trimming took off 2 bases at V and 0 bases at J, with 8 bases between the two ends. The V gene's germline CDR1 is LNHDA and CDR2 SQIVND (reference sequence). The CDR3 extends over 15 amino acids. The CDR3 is CASSIFLSSNQPQHF. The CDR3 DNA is TGTGCCAGTAGTATATTCCTGTCTAGCAATCAGCCCCAGCATTTT.

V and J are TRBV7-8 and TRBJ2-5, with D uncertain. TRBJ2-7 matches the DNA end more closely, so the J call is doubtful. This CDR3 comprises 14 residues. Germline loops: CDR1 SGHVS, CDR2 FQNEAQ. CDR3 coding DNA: TGTGCCAGCAGCTTAGTACTTACCTCCTACGAGCAGTACTTC. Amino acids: CASSLVLTSYEQYF.

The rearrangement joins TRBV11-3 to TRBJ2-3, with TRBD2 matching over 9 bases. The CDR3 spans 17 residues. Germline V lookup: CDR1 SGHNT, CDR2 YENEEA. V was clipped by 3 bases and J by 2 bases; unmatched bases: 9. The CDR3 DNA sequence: TGTGCCAGCAGCTTGGGACCCCTAGCGGGACTCACAGATACGCAGTATTTT. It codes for CASSLGPLAGLTDTQYF.

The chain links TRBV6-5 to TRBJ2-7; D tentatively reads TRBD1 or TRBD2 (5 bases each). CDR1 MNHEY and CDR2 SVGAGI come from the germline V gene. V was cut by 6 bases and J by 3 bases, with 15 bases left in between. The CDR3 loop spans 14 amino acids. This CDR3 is CASRRDGTLYEQYF. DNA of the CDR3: TGTGCCAGCAGAAGGGACGGAACCCTCTACGAGCAGTACTTC.

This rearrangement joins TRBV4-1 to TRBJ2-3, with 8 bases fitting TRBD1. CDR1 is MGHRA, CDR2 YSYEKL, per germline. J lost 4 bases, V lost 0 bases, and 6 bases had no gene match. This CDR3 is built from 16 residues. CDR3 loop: CASSQEAGGIADTQYF. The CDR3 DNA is TGCGCCAGCAGCCAAGAAGCAGGGGGCATCGCAGATACGCAGTATTTT.

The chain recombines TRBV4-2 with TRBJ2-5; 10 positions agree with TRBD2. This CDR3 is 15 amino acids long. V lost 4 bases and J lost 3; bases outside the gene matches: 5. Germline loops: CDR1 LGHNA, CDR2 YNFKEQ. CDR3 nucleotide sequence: TGTGCCAGCAGCCCGAAGCGGGGGGGTGAAGAGACCCAGTACTTC. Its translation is CASSPKRGGEETQYF.

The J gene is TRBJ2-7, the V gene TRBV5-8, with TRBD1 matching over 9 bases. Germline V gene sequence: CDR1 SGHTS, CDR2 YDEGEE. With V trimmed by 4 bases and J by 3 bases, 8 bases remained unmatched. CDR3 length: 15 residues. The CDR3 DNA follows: TGTGCCAGCAGCCCATGGACAGGGGTTGTCTACGAGCAGTACTTC. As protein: CASSPWTGVVYEQYF. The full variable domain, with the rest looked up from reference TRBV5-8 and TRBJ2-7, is EAGVTQSPTHLIKTRGQQATLRCSPISGHTSVYWYQQALGLGLQFLLWYDEGEERNRGNFPPRFSGRQFPNYSSELNVNALELEDSALYLCASSPWTGVVYEQYFGPGTRLTVT.

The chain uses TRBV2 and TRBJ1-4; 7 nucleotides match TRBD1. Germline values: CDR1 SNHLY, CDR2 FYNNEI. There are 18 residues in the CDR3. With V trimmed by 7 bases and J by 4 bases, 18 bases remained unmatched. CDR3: CASTDGTAGTVFNEKLFF. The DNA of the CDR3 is TGTGCCAGCACCGATGGGACAGCAGGGACCGTCTTTAATGAAAAACTGTTTTTT.

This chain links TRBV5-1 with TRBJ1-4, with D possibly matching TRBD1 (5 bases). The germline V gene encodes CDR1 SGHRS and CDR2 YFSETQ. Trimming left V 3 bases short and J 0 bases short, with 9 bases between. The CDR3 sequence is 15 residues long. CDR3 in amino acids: CASSSTGSTNEKLFF. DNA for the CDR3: TGCGCCAGCAGCTCTACAGGTTCAACTAATGAAAAACTGTTTTTT.

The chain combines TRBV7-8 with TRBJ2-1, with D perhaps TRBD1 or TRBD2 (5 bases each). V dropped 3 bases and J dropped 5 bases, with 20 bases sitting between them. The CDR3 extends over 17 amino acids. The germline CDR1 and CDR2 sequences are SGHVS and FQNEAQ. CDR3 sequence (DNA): TGTGCCAGCAGCTTTTCCCCTCCGGGACCGGTGGACAATGAGCAGTTCTTC. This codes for CASSFSPPGPVDNEQFF.

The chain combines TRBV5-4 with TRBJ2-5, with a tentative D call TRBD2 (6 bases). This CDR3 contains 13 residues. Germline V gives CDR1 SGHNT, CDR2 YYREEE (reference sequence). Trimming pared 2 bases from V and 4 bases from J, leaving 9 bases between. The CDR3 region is CASSFQGLETQYF. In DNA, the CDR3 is TGTGCCAGCAGCTTTCAGGGACTAGAGACCCAGTACTTC. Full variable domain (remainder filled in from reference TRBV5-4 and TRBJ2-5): ETGVTQSPTHLIKTRGQQVTLRCSSQSGHNTVSWYQQALGQGPQFIFQYYREEENGRGNFPPRFSGLQFPNYSSELNVNALELDDSALYLCASSFQGLETQYFGPGTRLLVL.

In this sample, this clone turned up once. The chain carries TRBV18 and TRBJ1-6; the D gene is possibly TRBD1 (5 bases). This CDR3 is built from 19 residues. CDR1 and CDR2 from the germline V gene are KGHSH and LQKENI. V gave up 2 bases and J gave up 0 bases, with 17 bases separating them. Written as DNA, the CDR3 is TGTGCCAGCTCACCAAGTTTTATTCAGGGAAACTCCTATAATTCACCCCTCCACTTT. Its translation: CASSPSFIQGNSYNSPLHF.

The CDR3 DNA follows: TGTGCCAGCAGCTTAGGGCTAGCGGGACGATTTAACAACAAAGAGACCCAGTACTTC. This codes for CASSLGLAGRFNNKETQYF. The rearrangement links TRBV7-2 to TRBJ2-5; the match to TRBD2 covers 9 bases. The trim removed 1 base at V and 3 bases at J, leaving 15 bases unmatched. The V gene's germline CDR1 is SGHTA and CDR2 FQGNSA. The CDR3 has 19 residues.

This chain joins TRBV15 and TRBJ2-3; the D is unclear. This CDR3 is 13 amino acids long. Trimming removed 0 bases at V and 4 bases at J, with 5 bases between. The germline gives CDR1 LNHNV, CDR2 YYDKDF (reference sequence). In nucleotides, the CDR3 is TGTGCCACCAGCAGAGATGAACCAGATACGCAGTATTTT. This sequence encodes CATSRDEPDTQYF.

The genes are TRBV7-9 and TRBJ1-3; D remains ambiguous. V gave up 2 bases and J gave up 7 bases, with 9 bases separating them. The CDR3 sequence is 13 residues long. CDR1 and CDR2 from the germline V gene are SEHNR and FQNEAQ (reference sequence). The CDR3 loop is CASSLITANTIYF. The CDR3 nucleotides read TGTGCCAGCAGCTTAATAACAGCGAACACCATATATTTT.

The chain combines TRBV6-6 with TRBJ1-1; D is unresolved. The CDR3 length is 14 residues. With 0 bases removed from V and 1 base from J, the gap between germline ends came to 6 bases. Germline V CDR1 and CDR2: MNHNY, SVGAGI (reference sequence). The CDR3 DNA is TGTGCCAGCAGTTACTCGACGCAGAACACTGAAGCTTTCTTT. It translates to CASSYSTQNTEAFF.

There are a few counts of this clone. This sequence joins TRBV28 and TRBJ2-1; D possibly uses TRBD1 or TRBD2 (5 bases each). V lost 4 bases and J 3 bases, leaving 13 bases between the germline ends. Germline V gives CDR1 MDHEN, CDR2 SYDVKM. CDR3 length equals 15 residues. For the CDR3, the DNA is TGTGCCAGCAGTTCCGAGGGGAGTCTCTACAATGAGCAGTTCTTC. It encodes CASSSEGSLYNEQFF.

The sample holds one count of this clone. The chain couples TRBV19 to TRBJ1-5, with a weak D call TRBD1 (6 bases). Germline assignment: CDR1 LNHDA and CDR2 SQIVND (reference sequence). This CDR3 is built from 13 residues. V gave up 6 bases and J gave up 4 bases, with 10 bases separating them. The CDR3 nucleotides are TGTGCCAGTAGACAGGGAGTAAATCAGCCCCAGCATTTT. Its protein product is CASRQGVNQPQHF.

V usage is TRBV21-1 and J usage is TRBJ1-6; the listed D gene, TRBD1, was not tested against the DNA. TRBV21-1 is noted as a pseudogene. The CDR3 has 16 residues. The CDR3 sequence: CASSKGHRVMASPLHF. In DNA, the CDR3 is TGTGCCAGCAGCAAAGGGCACAGGGTTATGGCTTCACCCCTCCACTTT.

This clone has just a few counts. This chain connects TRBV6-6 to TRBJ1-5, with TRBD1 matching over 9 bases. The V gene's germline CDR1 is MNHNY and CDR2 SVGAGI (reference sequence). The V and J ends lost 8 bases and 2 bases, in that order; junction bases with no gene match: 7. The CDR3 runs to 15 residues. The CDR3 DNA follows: TGTGCCAGCGGGACAGGGTATTCTGGCAATCAGCCCCAGCATTTT. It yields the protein CASGTGYSGNQPQHF.

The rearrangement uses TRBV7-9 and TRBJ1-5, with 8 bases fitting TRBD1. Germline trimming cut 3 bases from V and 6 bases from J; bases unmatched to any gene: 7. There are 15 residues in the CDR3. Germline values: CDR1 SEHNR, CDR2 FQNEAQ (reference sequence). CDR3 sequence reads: CASSFGQGEGQPQHF. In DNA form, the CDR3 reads TGTGCCAGCAGCTTTGGACAGGGAGAGGGTCAGCCCCAGCATTTT.

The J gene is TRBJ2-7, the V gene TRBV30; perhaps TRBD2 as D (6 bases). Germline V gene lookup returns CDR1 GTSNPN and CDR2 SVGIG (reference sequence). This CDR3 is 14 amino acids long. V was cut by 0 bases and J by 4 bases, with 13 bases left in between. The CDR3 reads CAWSVFGGGYEQYF. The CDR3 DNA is TGTGCCTGGAGTGTCTTTGGGGGAGGATACGAGCAGTACTTC.

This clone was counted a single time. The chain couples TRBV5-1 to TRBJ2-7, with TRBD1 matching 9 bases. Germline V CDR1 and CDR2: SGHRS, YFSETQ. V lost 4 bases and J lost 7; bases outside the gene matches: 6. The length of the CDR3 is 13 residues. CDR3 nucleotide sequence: TGCGCCAGCAGCCGGGGACAGGGAGGAGAGCAGTACTTC. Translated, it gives CASSRGQGGEQYF.

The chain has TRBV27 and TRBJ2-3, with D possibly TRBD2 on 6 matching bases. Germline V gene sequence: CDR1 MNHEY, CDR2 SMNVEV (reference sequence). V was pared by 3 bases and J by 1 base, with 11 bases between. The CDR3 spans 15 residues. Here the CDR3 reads CASSFLASGTDTQYF. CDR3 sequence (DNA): TGTGCCAGCAGTTTCTTGGCTAGCGGCACAGATACGCAGTATTTT.

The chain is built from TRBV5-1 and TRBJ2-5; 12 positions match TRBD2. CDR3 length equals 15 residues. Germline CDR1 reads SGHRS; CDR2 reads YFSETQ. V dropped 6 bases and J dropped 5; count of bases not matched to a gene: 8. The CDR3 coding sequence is TGCGCCAGCACCCTAGCGGGAGGGCCGGAGGAGACCCAGTACTTC. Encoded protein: CASTLAGGPEETQYF. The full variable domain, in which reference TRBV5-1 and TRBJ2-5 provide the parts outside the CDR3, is KAGVTQTPRYLIKTRGQQVTLSCSPISGHRSVSWYQQTPGQGLQFLFEYFSETQRNKGNFPGRFSGRQFSNSRSEMNVSTLELGDSALYLCASTLAGGPEETQYFGPGTRLLVL.